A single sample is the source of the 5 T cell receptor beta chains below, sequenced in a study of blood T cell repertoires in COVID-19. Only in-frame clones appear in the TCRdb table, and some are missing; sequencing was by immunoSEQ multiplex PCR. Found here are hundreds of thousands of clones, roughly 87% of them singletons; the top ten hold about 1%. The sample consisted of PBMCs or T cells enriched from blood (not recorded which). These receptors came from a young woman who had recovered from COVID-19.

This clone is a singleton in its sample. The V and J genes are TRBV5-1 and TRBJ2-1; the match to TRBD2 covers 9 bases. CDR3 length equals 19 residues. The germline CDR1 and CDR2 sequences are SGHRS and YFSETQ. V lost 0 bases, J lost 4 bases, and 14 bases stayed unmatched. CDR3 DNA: TGCGCCAGCAGCTTGGGGGGACTAGCTATCGGGGTCAAATACAATGAGCAGTTCTTC. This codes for CASSLGGLAIGVKYNEQFF.

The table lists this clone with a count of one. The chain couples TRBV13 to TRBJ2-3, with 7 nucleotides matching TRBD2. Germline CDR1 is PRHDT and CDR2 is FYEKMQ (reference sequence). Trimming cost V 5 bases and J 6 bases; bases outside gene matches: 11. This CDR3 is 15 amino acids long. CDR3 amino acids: CASSLLAQVWDTQYF. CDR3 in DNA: TGTGCCAGCAGCCTACTAGCGCAAGTATGGGATACGCAGTATTTT.

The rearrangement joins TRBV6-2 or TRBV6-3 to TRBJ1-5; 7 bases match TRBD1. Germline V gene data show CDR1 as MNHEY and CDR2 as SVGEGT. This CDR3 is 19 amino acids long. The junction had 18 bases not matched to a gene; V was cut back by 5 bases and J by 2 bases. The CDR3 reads CASSPHLQGGRGGNQPQHF. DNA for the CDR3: TGTGCCAGCAGTCCACACCTCCAGGGGGGCCGAGGGGGCAATCAGCCCCAGCATTTT.

The CDR3 bases are TGTGCCAGCAGCTGGGTGGGGGCTAACACTGAAGCTTTCTTT. Protein: CASSWVGANTEAFF. The V gene is TRBV5-6, the J gene TRBJ1-1, with D perhaps matching TRBD1 (6 bases). This CDR3 comprises 14 residues. V was shortened by 3 bases and J by 2 bases, with 11 bases between the two germline ends. The V gene's germline CDR1 is SGHDT and CDR2 YYEEEE.

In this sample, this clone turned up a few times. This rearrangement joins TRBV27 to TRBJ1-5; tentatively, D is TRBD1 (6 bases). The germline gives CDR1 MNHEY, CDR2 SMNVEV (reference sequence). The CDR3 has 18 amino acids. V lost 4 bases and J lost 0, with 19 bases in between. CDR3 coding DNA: TGTGCCAGCAGTTATAGGACAGACCGTCATTATAGCAATCAGCCCCAGCATTTT. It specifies CASSYRTDRHYSNQPQHF.